The present entry profiles one T cell receptor (beta chain) with its context. The target antigen is unknown. The entry originates in a study of post-analysis software for immune sequencing data. On the study more broadly: As for disease course, relapsing-remitting, secondary progressive and progressive-relapsing multiple sclerosis were all included.

There are 13 residues in the CDR3. Looked up from germline, CDR1 is DFQATT and CDR2 is SNEGSKA (reference sequence). The study's findings and limits: Significantly lower normalized Chao1 diversity was seen in multiple sclerosis patients than in controls. Compared with controls, patients had more of about five TRBV segments, including TRBV5-6, TRBV5-1 and TRBV20-1. When the samples were clustered directly with F measure, those that had been prepared in the same batch showed strong co-clustering.

Prepared libraries of TCR beta cDNA carried unique molecular identifiers. The T cell input of roughly 0.9 to 10 million gave 400,000 to 500,000 cDNA molecules. TCRdb re-analysed the PCR reads in MiXCR, keeping a single row per CDR3 protein. The data show roughly 400,000 distinct CDR3 sequences, with about 39% seen just once and under 9% held by the top ten. Sequenced: blood. The receptor's source is a girl aged 2-10 years with multiple sclerosis. The chain links TRBV20-1 to TRBJ2-5; D possibly corresponds to TRBD2 (5 bases). The J call may be wrong; the DNA end is better matched by TRBJ2-7. CDR3 protein: CSARDQRGYEQYF. The CDR3, as DNA: TGCAGTGCTAGAGATCAACGGGGCTACGAGCAGTACTTC.